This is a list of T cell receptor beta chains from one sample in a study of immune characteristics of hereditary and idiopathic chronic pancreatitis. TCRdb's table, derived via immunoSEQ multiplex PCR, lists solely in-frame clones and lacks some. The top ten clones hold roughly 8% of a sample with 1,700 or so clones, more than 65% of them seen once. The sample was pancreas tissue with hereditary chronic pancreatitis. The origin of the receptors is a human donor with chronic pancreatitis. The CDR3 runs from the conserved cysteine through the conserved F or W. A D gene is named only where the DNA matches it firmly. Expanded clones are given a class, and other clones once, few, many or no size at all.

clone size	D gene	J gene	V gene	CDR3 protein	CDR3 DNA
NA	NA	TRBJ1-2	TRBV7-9	CASSLGGLDYGYTF	TGTGCCAGCAGCTTGGGGGGGCTCGACTATGGCTACACCTTC
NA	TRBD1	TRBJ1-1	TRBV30	CAWSTDRAFTEAFF	TGTGCCTGGAGTACGGACAGGGCTTTCACTGAAGCTTTCTTT
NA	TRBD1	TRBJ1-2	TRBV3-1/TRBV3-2	CASSQKGQGAYYGYTF	TGTGCCAGCAGCCAAAAGGGACAGGGGGCCTACTATGGCTACACCTTC
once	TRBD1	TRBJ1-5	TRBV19	CASSGTGGGQPQHF	TGTGCCAGTAGTGGCACAGGGGGTGGTCAGCCCCAGCATTTT
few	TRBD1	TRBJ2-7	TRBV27	CASSYGQGPSYEQYF	TGTGCCAGCAGTTATGGACAGGGACCCTCCTACGAGCAGTACTTC
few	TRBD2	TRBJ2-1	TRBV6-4	CASSEGLATNEQFF	TGTGCCAGCAGTGAGGGACTAGCTACAAATGAGCAGTTCTTC
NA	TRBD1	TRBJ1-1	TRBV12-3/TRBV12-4	CASSSTGRAEAFF	TGTGCCAGCAGTTCGACAGGGAGGGCTGAAGCTTTCTTT
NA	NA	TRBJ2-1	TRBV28	CASRSVYLNEQFF	TGTGCCAGCAGAAGCGTCTACCTCAATGAGCAGTTCTTC
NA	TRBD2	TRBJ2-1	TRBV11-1	CASSPKTSGSYNEQFF	TGTGCCAGCAGCCCAAAGACTAGCGGGTCGTACAATGAGCAGTTCTTC
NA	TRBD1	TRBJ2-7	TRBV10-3	CAISEPVRTGKYEQYF	TGTGCCATCAGTGAACCGGTGAGGACAGGGAAGTACGAGCAGTACTTC
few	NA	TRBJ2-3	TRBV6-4	CASSERASTDTQYF	TGTGCCAGCAGTGAACGCGCTAGCACAGATACGCAGTATTTT
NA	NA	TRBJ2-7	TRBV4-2	CASSQDRLGIYEQYF	TGTGCCAGCAGCCAAGACCGATTAGGGATATACGAGCAGTACTTC
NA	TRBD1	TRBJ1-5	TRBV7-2	CASSGDSRGQPQHF	TGTGCCAGCAGCGGGGACAGCCGTGGTCAGCCCCAGCATTTT
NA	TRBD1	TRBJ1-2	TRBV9	CASSVDVGGQVRGYTF	TGTGCCAGCAGCGTAGACGTGGGAGGACAGGTCCGTGGCTACACCTTC
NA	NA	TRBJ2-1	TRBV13	CASSLGAATNEQFF	TGTGCCAGCAGCTTAGGGGCAGCGACCAATGAGCAGTTCTTC
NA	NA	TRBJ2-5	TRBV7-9	CASAPGTGEGETQYF	TGTGCCAGCGCCCCTGGAACAGGGGAGGGAGAGACCCAGTACTTC
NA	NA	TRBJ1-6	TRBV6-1	CASSEASGQGRTPLHF	TGTGCCAGCAGTGAAGCGAGCGGTCAGGGACGGACACCCCTCCACTTT
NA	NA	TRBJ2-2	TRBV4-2	CASSQGGDTGELFF	TGTGCCAGCAGCCAAGGGGGTGACACCGGGGAGCTGTTTTTT
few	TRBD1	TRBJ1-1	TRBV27	CASSAGTANTEAFF	TGTGCCAGCAGTGCCGGGACAGCGAACACTGAAGCTTTCTTT
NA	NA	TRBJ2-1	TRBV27	CASSQNTGLQFF	TGTGCCAGCAGCCAGAACACGGGATTGCAGTTCTTC
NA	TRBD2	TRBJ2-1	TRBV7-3	CASSSPTRLAGVNNEQFF	TGTGCCAGCAGCTCCCCAACGAGACTAGCGGGGGTGAACAATGAGCAGTTCTTC
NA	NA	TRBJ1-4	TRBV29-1	CSSSTGLNEKLFF	TGCAGCTCCTCGACAGGCCTTAATGAAAAACTGTTTTTT
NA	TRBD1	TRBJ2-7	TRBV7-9	CASSQGQGSIYEQYF	TGTGCCAGCAGCCAAGGACAGGGATCTATCTACGAGCAGTACTTC
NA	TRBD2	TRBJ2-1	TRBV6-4	CASSEDAGGGNEQFF	TGTGCCAGCAGTGAGGATGCGGGGGGAGGTAATGAGCAGTTCTTC
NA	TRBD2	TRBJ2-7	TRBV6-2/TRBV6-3	CASSYSTSGGYEQYF	TGTGCCAGCAGTTACTCGACGAGCGGGGGATACGAGCAGTACTTC
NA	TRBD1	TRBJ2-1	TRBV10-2	CASTRTGGNEQFF	TGCGCCAGCACCCGGACAGGGGGTAATGAGCAGTTCTTC
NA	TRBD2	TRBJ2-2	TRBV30	CAWSFKLAGGTELFF	TGTGCCTGGAGCTTTAAACTAGCGGGGGGGACGGAGCTGTTTTTT
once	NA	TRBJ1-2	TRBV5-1	CASSLQVDSGLYGYTF	TGCGCCAGCAGCTTACAGGTGGACTCTGGACTGTATGGCTACACCTTC
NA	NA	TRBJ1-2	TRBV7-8	CASSLAHTASYGYTF	TGTGCCAGCAGCTTAGCGCACACAGCTTCCTATGGCTACACCTTC
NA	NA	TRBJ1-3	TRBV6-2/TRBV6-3	CASSPDGYSGNTIYF	TGTGCCAGCAGTCCCGACGGATACTCTGGAAACACCATATATTTT
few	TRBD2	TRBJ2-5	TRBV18	CASSPALAETQYF	TGTGCCAGCTCACCGGCACTAGCGGAGACCCAGTACTTC
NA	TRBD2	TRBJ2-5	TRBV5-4	CASSTASGGFQETQYF	TGTGCCAGCAGCACAGCTAGCGGGGGGTTCCAAGAGACCCAGTACTTC
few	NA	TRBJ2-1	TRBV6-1	CASSEAGGYNEQFF	TGTGCCAGCAGTGAAGCGGGGGGTTACAATGAGCAGTTCTTC
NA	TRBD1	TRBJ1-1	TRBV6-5	CASSQQGRPNTEAFF	TGTGCCAGCAGTCAACAGGGGAGACCGAACACTGAAGCTTTCTTT
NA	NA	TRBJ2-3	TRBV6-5	CASSYDDKTDTQYF	TGTGCCAGCAGTTACGACGACAAAACAGATACGCAGTATTTT
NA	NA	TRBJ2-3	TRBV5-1	CASSSVGSTDTQYF	TGCGCCAGCAGCTCGGTTGGGAGCACAGATACGCAGTATTTT
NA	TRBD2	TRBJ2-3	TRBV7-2	CASRGLAGTDTQYF	TGTGCCAGCAGGGGACTAGCGGGCACAGATACGCAGTATTTT
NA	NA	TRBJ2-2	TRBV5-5	CASSLQGAGELFF	TGTGCCAGCAGCCTACAGGGCGCCGGGGAGCTGTTTTTT
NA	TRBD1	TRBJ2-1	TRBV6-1	CASSEIEQGYNEQFF	TGTGCCAGCAGTGAAATTGAACAGGGGTACAATGAGCAGTTCTTC
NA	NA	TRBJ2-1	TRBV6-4	CASSDSDKNEQFF	TGTGCCAGCAGTGACTCGGACAAAAATGAGCAGTTCTTC
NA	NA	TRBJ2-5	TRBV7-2	CASSLVRGETQYF	TGTGCCAGCAGCTTAGTTCGAGGGGAGACCCAGTACTTC
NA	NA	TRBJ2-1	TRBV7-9	CASSLGTTEGSEQFF	TGTGCCAGCAGCTTAGGGACCACCGAGGGGAGTGAGCAGTTCTTC
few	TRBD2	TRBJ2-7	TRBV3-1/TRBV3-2	CASRATSGGYEQYF	TGTGCCAGCAGGGCGACTAGCGGGGGGTACGAGCAGTACTTC
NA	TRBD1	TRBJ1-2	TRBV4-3	CASSRTGKANYGYTF	TGCGCCAGCAGCCGGACAGGGAAGGCTAACTATGGCTACACCTTC
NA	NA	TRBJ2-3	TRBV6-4	CASSDSPGGTDTQYF	TGTGCCAGCAGTGACTCGCCAGGGGGCACAGATACGCAGTATTTT
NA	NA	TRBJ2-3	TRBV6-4	CASSVGDPTDTQYF	TGTGCCAGCAGTGTGGGGGACCCCACAGATACGCAGTATTTT
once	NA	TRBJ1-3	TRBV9	CASSVGEGNTIYF	TGTGCCAGCAGCGTGGGGGAGGGGAACACCATATATTTT
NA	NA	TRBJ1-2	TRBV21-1	CASNRRQGLDGYTF	TGTGCCAGCAATCGGAGACAGGGTCTAGATGGCTACACCTTC
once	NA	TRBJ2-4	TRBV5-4	CASSFRKPLGGKNIQYF	TGTGCCAGCAGCTTCCGGAAACCCCTCGGGGGCAAAAACATTCAGTACTTC
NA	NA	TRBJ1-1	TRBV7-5	CARSLESGALRDTEAFF	TGTGCCAGAAGCTTAGAGTCAGGGGCTCTGCGGGACACTGAAGCTTTCTTT
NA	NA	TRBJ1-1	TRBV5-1	CASSLVAENTEAFF	TGCGCCAGCAGCTTGGTCGCGGAGAACACTGAAGCTTTCTTT
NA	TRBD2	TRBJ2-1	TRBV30	CAWSEGTSDYNEQFF	TGTGCCTGGAGTGAGGGGACTAGCGATTACAATGAGCAGTTCTTC
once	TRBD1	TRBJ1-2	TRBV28	CASRRPTGQGAYYGYTF	TGTGCCAGCAGACGTCCAACGGGACAGGGGGCTTACTATGGCTACACCTTC
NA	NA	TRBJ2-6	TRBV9	CASSHNRGRGSGANVLTF	TGTGCCAGCAGCCACAACCGGGGACGGGGCTCTGGGGCCAACGTCCTGACTTTC
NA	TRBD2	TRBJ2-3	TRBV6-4	CASSDSSGGADTQYF	TGTGCCAGCAGTGACTCGAGCGGGGGGGCAGATACGCAGTATTTT
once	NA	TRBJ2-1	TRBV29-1	CSVEAQERSSYNEQFF	TGCAGCGTTGAGGCGCAGGAACGGAGCTCCTACAATGAGCAGTTCTTC
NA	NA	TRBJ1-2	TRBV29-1	CSVEGEKGRGYTF	TGCAGCGTTGAGGGCGAGAAAGGTCGTGGCTACACCTTC
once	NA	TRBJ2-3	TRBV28	CASSPSWGGGTDTQYF	TGTGCCAGCAGCCCCTCGTGGGGTGGGGGCACAGATACGCAGTATTTT
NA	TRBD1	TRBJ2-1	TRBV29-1	CSVEPSDRGSYNEQFF	TGCAGCGTTGAACCCTCGGACAGGGGGTCGTACAATGAGCAGTTCTTC